This TCR beta chain appears in the sequencing data of a study of blood T cell repertoires in COVID-19. Study details: Both acute and convalescent COVID-19 samples were obtained from the United States, Italy and Spain. T cells, B-cell-depleted T cells, or PBMCs provided the cDNA or gDNA that served as material.

V shed 1 base and J shed 4 bases, with 9 bases lying between them. Germline loops: CDR1 MGHRA, CDR2 YSYEKL. This CDR3 region has 14 residues. Original processing methods: Amplification of reference gene primers provided the estimated nucleated cell counts. Data came from immunoSEQ multiplex PCR; TCRdb stores just in-frame clones and leaves some out. V and J calls plus clone size are reproduced from that table; the DNA served to infer D and trimming. The sample includes 200,000 to 300,000 clones, more than 75% of them seen just once. The TCR comes from a woman in her sixties or seventies with active or convalescent COVID-19. V is TRBV4-1 and J is TRBJ2-3; D not resolved. The sequencing sample was made of peripheral blood. The chain's CDR3 is CASSQVSPPDTQYF. The CDR3 DNA reads TGCGCCAGCAGCCAAGTTTCCCCTCCAGATACGCAGTATTTT.